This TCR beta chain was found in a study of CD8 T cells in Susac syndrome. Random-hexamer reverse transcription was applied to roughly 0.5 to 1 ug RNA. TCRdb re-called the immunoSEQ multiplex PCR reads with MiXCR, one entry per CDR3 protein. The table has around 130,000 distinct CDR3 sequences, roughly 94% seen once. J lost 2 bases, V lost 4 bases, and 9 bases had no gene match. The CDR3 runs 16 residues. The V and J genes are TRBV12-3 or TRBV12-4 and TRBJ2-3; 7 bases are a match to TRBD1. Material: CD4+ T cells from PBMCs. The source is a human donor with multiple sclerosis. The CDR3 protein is CASSYFVTGTTDTQYF. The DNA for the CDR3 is TGTGCCAGCAGTTATTTCGTGACAGGGACCACAGATACGCAGTATTTT.